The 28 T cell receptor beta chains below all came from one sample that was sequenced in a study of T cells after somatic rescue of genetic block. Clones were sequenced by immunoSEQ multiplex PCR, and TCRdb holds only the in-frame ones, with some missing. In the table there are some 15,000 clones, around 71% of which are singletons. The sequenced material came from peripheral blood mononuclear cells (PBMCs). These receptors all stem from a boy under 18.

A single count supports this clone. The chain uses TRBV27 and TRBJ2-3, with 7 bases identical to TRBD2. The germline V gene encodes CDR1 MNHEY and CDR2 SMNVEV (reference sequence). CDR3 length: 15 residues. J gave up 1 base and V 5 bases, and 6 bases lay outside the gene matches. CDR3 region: CASSPWTRGTDTQYF. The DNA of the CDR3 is TGTGCCAGCAGTCCCTGGACTAGAGGCACAGATACGCAGTATTTT.

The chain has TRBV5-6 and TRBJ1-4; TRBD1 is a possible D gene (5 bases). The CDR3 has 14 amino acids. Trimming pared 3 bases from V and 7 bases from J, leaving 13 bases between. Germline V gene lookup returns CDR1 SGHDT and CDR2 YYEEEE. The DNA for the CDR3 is TGTGCCAGCAGCTCGACAGTGTGGGCTGAAAAACTGTTTTTT. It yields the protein CASSSTVWAEKLFF.

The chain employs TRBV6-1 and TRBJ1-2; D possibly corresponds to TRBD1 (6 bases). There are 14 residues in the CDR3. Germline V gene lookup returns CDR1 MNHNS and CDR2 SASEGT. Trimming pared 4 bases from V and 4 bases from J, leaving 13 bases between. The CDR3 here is CASSGGGRGYGYTF. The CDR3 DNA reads TGTGCCAGCAGTGGGGGGGGGCGAGGCTATGGCTACACCTTC.

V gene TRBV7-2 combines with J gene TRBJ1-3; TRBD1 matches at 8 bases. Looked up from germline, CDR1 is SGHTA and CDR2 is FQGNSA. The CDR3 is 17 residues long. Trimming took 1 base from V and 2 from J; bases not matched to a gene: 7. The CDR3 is CASSLGGPGGAGNTIYF. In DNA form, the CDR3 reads TGTGCCAGCAGCTTAGGGGGCCCAGGGGGCGCTGGAAACACCATATATTTT. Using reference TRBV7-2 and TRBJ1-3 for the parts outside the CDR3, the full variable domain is GAGVSQSPSNKVTEKGKDVELRCDPISGHTALYWYRQSLGQGLEFLIYFQGNSAPDKSGLPSDRFSAERTGGSVSTLTIQRTQQEDSAVYLCASSLGGPGGAGNTIYFGEGSWLTVV.

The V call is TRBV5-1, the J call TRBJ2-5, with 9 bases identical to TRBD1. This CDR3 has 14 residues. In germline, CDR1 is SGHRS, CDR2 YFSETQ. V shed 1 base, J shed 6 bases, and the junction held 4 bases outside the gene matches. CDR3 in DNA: TGCGCCAGCAGCTTGTTGGGACAGGGTCAGACCCAGTACTTC. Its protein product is CASSLLGQGQTQYF.

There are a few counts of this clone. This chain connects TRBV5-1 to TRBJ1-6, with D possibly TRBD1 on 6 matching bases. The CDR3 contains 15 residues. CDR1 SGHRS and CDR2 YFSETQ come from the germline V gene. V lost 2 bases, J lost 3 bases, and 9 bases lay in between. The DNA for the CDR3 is TGCGCCAGCAGCTTAACGGGACACTATAATTCACCCCTCCACTTT. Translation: CASSLTGHYNSPLHF.

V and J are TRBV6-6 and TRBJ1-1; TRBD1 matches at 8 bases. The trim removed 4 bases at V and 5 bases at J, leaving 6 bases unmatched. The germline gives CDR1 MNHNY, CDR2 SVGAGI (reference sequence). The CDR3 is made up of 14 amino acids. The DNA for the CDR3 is TGTGCCAGCAGTTCCTTACAGGGGGTAACTGAAGCTTTCTTT. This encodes CASSSLQGVTEAFF.

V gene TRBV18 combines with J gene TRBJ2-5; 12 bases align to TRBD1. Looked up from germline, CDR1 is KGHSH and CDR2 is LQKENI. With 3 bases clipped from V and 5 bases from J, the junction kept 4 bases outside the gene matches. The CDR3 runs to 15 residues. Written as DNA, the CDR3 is TGTGCCAGCTCACCCTCCGGGACAGGGGGCGAGACCCAGTACTTC. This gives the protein CASSPSGTGGETQYF.

In nucleotides, the CDR3 is TGTGCCAGCAGCTTCCGACTAGCTACAATTCGCACTGAAGCTTTCTTT. Its protein product is CASSFRLATIRTEAFF. The rearrangement uses TRBV21-1 and TRBJ1-1. TRBV21-1 represents a pseudogene. The CDR3 has 16 amino acids.

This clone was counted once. The CDR3 loop reads CASSPLLGGQGTPGANVLTF. The CDR3 region has the DNA TGTGCCAGCTCACCACTTCTCGGGGGACAGGGTACTCCTGGGGCCAACGTCCTGACTTTC. The chain couples TRBV18 to TRBJ2-6; 9 bases match TRBD1. Germline values: CDR1 KGHSH, CDR2 LQKENI. The CDR3 loop spans 20 amino acids. J was trimmed by 2 bases and V by 1 base; bases with no gene match: 12.

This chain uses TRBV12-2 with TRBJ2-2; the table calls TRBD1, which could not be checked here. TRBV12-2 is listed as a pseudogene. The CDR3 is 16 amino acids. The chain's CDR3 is CASRLPGTGVVGELFF. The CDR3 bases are TGTGCAAGTCGCTTACCCGGGACAGGGGTAGTCGGGGAGCTGTTTTTT.

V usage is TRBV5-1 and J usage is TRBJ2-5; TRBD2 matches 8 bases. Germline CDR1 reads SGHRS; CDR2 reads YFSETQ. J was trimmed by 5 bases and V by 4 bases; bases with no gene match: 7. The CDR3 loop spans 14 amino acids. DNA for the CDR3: TGCGCCAGCAGCAGGGGACTAGTGGGGGAGACCCAGTACTTC. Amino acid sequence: CASSRGLVGETQYF.

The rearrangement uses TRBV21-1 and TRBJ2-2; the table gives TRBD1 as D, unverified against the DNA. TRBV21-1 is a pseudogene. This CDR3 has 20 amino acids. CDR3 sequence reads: CASSKEGRDRDEFGAGELFF. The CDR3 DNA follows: TGTGCCAGCAGCAAAGAAGGCCGGGACAGGGATGAGTTCGGGGCCGGGGAGCTGTTTTTT.

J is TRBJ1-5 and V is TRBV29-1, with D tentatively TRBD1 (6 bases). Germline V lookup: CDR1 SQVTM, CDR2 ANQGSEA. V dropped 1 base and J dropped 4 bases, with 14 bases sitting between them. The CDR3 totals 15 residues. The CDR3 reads CSVEVGGARNQPQHF. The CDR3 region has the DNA TGCAGCGTTGAAGTGGGGGGGGCGAGGAATCAGCCCCAGCATTTT.

CDR3 bases: TGTGCCAGCTCACCTACCGGGACAGACTATGGCTACACCTTC. Translating it yields CASSPTGTDYGYTF. V gene TRBV18 combines with J gene TRBJ1-2; 7 bases line up with TRBD1. V was pared by 3 bases and J by 3 bases, with 4 bases of the junction left unmatched. From germline, CDR1 is KGHSH and CDR2 LQKENI. CDR3 length equals 14 residues.

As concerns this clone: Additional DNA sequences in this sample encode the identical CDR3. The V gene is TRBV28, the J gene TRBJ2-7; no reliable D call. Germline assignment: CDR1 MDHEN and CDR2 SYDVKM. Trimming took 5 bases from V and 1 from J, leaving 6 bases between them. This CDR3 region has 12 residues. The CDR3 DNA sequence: TGTGCCAGCAGTCTCGGATCCTACGAGCAGTACTTC. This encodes CASSLGSYEQYF.

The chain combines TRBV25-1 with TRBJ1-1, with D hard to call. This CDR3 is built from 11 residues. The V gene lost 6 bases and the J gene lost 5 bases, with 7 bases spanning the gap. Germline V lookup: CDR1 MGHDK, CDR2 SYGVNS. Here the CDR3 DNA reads TGTGCCAGCAGGAGACGAACTGAAGCTTTCTTT. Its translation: CASRRRTEAFF.

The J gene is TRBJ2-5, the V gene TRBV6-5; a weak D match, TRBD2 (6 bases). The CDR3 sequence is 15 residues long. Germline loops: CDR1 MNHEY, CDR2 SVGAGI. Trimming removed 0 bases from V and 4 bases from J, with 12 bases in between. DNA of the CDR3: TGTGCCAGCAGTTACTCCAATGTCGGGGGAGAGACCCAGTACTTC. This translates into CASSYSNVGGETQYF.

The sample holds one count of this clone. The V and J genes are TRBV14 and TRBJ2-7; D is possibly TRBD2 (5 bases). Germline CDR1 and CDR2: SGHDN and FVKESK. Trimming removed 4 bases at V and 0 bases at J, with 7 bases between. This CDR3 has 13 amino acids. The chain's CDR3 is CASSRGLSYEQYF. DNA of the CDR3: TGTGCCAGCAGCCGAGGACTCTCCTACGAGCAGTACTTC.

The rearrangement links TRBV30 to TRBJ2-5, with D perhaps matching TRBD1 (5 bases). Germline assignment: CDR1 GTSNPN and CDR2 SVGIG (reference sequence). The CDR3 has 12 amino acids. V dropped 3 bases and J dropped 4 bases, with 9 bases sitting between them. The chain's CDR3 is CAWRGVGETQYF. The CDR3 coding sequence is TGTGCCTGGAGAGGGGTGGGAGAGACCCAGTACTTC.

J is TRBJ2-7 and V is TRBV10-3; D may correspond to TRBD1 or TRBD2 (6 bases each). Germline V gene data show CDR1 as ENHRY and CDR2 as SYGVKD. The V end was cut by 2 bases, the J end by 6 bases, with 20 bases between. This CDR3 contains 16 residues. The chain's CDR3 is CAISEALRYKGGEQYF. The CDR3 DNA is TGTGCCATCAGTGAGGCGCTTCGATACAAGGGGGGCGAGCAGTACTTC.

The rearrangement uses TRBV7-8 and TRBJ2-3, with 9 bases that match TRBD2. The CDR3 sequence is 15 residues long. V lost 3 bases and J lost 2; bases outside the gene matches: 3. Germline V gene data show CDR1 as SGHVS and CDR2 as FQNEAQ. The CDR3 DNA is TGTGCCAGCAGCTTGGTAGCGGGGGTCACAGATACGCAGTATTTT. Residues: CASSLVAGVTDTQYF.

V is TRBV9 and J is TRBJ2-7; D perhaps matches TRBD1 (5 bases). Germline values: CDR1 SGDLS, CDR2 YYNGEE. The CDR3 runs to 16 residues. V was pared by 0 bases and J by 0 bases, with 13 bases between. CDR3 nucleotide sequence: TGTGCCAGCAGCGTAGCCCCAGGGCAGGGCTCCTACGAGCAGTACTTC. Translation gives CASSVAPGQGSYEQYF. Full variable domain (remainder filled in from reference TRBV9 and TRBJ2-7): DSGVTQTPKHLITATGQRVTLRCSPRSGDLSVYWYQQSLDQGLQFLIQYYNGEERAKGNILERFSAQQFPDLHSELNLSSLELGDSALYFCASSVAPGQGSYEQYFGPGTRLTVT.

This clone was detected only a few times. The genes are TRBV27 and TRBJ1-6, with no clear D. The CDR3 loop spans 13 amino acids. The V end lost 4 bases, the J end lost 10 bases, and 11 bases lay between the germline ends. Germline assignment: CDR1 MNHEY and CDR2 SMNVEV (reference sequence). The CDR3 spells CASSYGVYSPLHF. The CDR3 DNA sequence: TGTGCCAGCAGTTATGGGGTGTACTCACCCCTCCACTTT.

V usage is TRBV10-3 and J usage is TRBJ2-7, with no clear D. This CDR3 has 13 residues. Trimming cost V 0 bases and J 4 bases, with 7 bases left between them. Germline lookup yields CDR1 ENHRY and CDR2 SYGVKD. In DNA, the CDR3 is TGTGCCATCAGTGAGTCGGTCGGGTACGAGCAGTACTTC. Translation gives CAISESVGYEQYF.

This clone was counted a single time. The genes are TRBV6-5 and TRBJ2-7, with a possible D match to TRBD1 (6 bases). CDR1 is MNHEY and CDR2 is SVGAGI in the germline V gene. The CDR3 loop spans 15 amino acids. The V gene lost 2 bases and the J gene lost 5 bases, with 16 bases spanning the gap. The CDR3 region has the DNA TGTGCCAGCAGTTACGGGGGACACCCACCACACGAGCAGTACTTC. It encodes CASSYGGHPPHEQYF.

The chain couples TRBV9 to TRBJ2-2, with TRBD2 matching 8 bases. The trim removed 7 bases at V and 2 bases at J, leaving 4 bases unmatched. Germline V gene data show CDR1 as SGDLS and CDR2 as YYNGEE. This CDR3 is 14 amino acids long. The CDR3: CASGRGANTGELFF. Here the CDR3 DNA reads TGTGCCAGCGGGCGGGGGGCAAACACCGGGGAGCTGTTTTTT.

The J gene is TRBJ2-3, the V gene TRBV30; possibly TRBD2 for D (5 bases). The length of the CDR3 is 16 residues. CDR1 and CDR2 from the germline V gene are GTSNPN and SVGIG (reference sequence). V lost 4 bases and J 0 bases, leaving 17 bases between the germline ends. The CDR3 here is CAWKGWRATSTDTQYF. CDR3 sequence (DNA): TGTGCCTGGAAAGGGTGGCGGGCGACAAGCACAGATACGCAGTATTTT.